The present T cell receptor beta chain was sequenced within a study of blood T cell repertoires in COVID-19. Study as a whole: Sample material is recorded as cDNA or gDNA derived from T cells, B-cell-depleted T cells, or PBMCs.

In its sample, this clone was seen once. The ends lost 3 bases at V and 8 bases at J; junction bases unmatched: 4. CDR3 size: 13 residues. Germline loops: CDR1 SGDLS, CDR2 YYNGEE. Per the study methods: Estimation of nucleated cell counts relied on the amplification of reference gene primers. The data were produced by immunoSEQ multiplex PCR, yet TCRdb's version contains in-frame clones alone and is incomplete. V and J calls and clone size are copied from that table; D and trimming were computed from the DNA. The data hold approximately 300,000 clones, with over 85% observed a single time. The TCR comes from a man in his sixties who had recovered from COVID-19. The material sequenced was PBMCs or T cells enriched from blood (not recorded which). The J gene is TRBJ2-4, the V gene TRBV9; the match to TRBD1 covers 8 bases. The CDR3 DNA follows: TGTGCCAGCAGCGCAGACAGGGGAGACATTCAGTACTTC. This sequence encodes CASSADRGDIQYF.